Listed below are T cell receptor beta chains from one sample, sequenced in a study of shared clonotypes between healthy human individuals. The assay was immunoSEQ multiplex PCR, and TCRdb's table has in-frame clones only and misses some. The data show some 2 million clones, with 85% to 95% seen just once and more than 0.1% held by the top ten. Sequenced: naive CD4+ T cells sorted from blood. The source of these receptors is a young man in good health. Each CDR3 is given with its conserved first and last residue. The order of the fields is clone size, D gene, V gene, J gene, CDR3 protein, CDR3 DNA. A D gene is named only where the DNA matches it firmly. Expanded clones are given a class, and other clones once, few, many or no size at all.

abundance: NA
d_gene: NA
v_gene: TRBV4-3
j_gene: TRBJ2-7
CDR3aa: CASSQEGSPEIYEQYF
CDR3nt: TGCGCCAGCAGCCAAGAGGGATCCCCCGAAATCTACGAGCAGTACTTC

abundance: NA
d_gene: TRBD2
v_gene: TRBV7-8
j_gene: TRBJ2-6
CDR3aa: CASTGLGFFSGANVLTF
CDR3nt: TGTGCCAGCACAGGACTAGGGTTTTTCTCTGGGGCCAACGTCCTGACTTTC

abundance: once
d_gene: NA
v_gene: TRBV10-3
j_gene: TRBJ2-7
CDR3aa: CAISEYDEQYF
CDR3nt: TGTGCCATCAGTGAGTACGACGAGCAGTACTTC

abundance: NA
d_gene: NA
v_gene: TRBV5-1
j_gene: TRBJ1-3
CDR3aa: CASSLEGRGSGNTIYF
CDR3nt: TGCGCCAGCAGCTTGGAGGGTCGGGGGTCTGGAAACACCATATATTTT

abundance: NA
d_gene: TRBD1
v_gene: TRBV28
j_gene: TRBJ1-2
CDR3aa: CASSLSIGTGDNYGYTF
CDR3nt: TGTGCCAGCAGTTTATCTATTGGGACAGGTGACAACTATGGCTACACCTTC

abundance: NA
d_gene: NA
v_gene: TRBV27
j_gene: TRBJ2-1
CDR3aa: CASSQWASDEQFF
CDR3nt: TGTGCCAGCAGCCAATGGGCTAGTGATGAGCAGTTCTTC

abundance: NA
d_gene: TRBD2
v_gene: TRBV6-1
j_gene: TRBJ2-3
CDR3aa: CACSSGSSPDTQYF
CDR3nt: TGTGCCTGCTCTAGCGGGAGTTCCCCAGATACGCAGTATTTT

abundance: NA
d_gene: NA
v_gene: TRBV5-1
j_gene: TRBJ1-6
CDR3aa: CASSLGGTGYNSPLHF
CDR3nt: TGCGCCAGCAGCTTAGGCGGGACGGGATATAATTCACCCCTCCACTTT

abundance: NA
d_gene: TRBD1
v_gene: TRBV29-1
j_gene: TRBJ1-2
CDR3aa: CSAPGQGIGYTF
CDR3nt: TGCAGCGCCCCGGGACAGGGGATCGGCTACACCTTC

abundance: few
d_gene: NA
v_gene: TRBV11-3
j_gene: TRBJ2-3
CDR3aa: CASSFGGSSTDTQYF
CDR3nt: TGTGCCAGCAGCTTCGGGGGCTCTAGCACAGATACGCAGTATTTT